These T cell receptor beta chains were read from a single sample in a study of PD-L1 blockade in urothelial cancer. The assay was immunoSEQ multiplex PCR, and TCRdb's table has in-frame clones only and misses some. The data show about 110,000 clones, under 85% seen once. Sequences were derived from PBMCs, sampled around atezolizumab (anti-PD-L1) treatment. The source of these receptors is a man between 45 and 60 years old with urothelial cancer. The CDR3 runs from the conserved cysteine through the conserved F or W. Each record gives: clone size, D gene, V gene, J gene, CDR3 protein, CDR3 DNA. A D gene is named only where the DNA matches it firmly. The listing skips clone size in some rows; elsewhere it reads once, few, many or a size class.

abundance: NA; d_gene: TRBD2; v_gene: TRBV18; j_gene: TRBJ2-5; CDR3aa: CASSSSGLDQETQYF; CDR3nt: TGTGCCAGCTCTTCGTCGGGACTAGACCAAGAGACCCAGTACTTC
abundance: NA; d_gene: TRBD2; v_gene: TRBV19; j_gene: TRBJ2-5; CDR3aa: CASSIELAGGQETQYF; CDR3nt: TGTGCCAGTAGTATAGAACTAGCGGGAGGTCAAGAGACCCAGTACTTC
abundance: NA; d_gene: TRBD1; v_gene: TRBV2; j_gene: TRBJ2-7; CDR3aa: CASMKGASSYEQYF; CDR3nt: TGTGCCAGCATGAAGGGGGCAAGCTCCTACGAGCAGTACTTC
abundance: NA; d_gene: TRBD1; v_gene: TRBV6-6; j_gene: TRBJ1-5; CDR3aa: CASSYGTANQPQHF; CDR3nt: TGTGCCAGCAGTTACGGGACAGCCAATCAGCCCCAGCATTTT
abundance: NA; d_gene: NA; v_gene: TRBV28; j_gene: TRBJ2-3; CDR3aa: CASSDPAPGLTTDTQYF; CDR3nt: TGTGCCAGCAGCGATCCCGCCCCGGGACTTACCACAGATACGCAGTATTTT
abundance: NA; d_gene: NA; v_gene: TRBV7-2; j_gene: TRBJ2-7; CDR3aa: CASSWPGRGTYEQYF; CDR3nt: TGTGCCAGCAGCTGGCCGGGCAGGGGTACCTACGAGCAGTACTTC
abundance: few; d_gene: TRBD2; v_gene: TRBV7-8; j_gene: TRBJ2-1; CDR3aa: CASSSMGLADNEQFF; CDR3nt: TGTGCCAGCAGCAGCATGGGACTAGCGGACAATGAGCAGTTCTTC
abundance: NA; d_gene: TRBD2; v_gene: TRBV10-3; j_gene: TRBJ2-2; CDR3aa: CAISRGLAGVGGELFF; CDR3nt: TGTGCCATCAGCCGGGGACTAGCGGGAGTTGGGGGGGAGCTGTTTTTT
abundance: NA; d_gene: TRBD2; v_gene: TRBV7-3; j_gene: TRBJ2-3; CDR3aa: CASSPGLAGGLADTQYF; CDR3nt: TGTGCCAGCAGCCCCGGACTAGCGGGAGGTCTGGCAGATACGCAGTATTTT
abundance: NA; d_gene: NA; v_gene: TRBV19; j_gene: TRBJ1-2; CDR3aa: CASNPLDTYGYTF; CDR3nt: TGTGCCAGCAATCCACTCGACACCTATGGCTACACCTTC
abundance: NA; d_gene: NA; v_gene: TRBV9; j_gene: TRBJ1-2; CDR3aa: CASSSSNWGYTF; CDR3nt: TGTGCCAGCAGCTCATCAAACTGGGGCTACACCTTC
abundance: NA; d_gene: TRBD1; v_gene: TRBV5-6; j_gene: TRBJ2-2; CDR3aa: CASSRGQGKNTGELFF; CDR3nt: TGTGCCAGCAGCCGTGGACAGGGGAAGAACACCGGGGAGCTGTTTTTT
abundance: many; d_gene: NA; v_gene: TRBV2; j_gene: TRBJ2-1; CDR3aa: CASSLRRTTFDEQFF; CDR3nt: TGTGCCAGCAGCCTTCGGCGGACTACCTTTGATGAGCAGTTCTTC
abundance: once; d_gene: NA; v_gene: TRBV7-6; j_gene: TRBJ2-7; CDR3aa: CASSLGGTGFSGSSYEQYF; CDR3nt: TGTGCCAGCAGCCTAGGGGGTACAGGGTTTAGCGGGTCCTCCTACGAGCAGTACTTC
abundance: NA; d_gene: NA; v_gene: TRBV18; j_gene: TRBJ2-1; CDR3aa: CASSPVDSPMDEQFF; CDR3nt: TGTGCCAGCTCACCAGTTGACAGTCCAATGGATGAGCAGTTCTTC
abundance: NA; d_gene: TRBD1; v_gene: TRBV15; j_gene: TRBJ2-7; CDR3aa: CATSRDGTGTYEQYF; CDR3nt: TGTGCCACCAGCAGAGATGGGACAGGGACCTACGAGCAGTACTTC
abundance: NA; d_gene: NA; v_gene: TRBV7-9; j_gene: TRBJ2-1; CDR3aa: CASSSPGGRIEQFF; CDR3nt: TGTGCCAGCAGCTCCCCCGGGGGGCGGATTGAGCAGTTCTTC
abundance: NA; d_gene: TRBD1; v_gene: TRBV9; j_gene: TRBJ2-1; CDR3aa: CASSTGQGRSYNEQFF; CDR3nt: TGTGCCAGCAGCACCGGACAGGGGCGCTCCTACAATGAGCAGTTCTTC
abundance: NA; d_gene: TRBD1; v_gene: TRBV7-9; j_gene: TRBJ2-7; CDR3aa: CASSLQQGGPYEQYF; CDR3nt: TGTGCCAGCAGCTTACAACAGGGGGGCCCCTACGAGCAGTACTTC
abundance: NA; d_gene: NA; v_gene: TRBV30; j_gene: TRBJ2-5; CDR3aa: CAWSEMYQETQYF; CDR3nt: TGTGCCTGGAGCGAGATGTACCAAGAGACCCAGTACTTC
abundance: NA; d_gene: NA; v_gene: TRBV7-9; j_gene: TRBJ2-1; CDR3aa: CASSFGGGAYNEQFF; CDR3nt: TGTGCCAGCAGCTTCGGCGGGGGCGCCTACAATGAGCAGTTCTTC
abundance: NA; d_gene: TRBD1; v_gene: TRBV2; j_gene: TRBJ2-5; CDR3aa: CASNGQGIETQYF; CDR3nt: TGTGCCAGCAACGGACAGGGGATAGAGACCCAGTACTTC
abundance: NA; d_gene: TRBD1; v_gene: TRBV30; j_gene: TRBJ1-1; CDR3aa: CAWSKDRSAARAFF; CDR3nt: TGTGCCTGGAGTAAGGACAGGTCGGCGGCAAGGGCTTTCTTT
abundance: few; d_gene: TRBD2; v_gene: TRBV5-6; j_gene: TRBJ2-3; CDR3aa: CASSEPGLAASGTQYF; CDR3nt: TGTGCCAGCAGCGAGCCGGGACTAGCGGCCTCGGGTACGCAGTATTTT
abundance: NA; d_gene: NA; v_gene: TRBV19; j_gene: TRBJ2-2; CDR3aa: CASSRGTRAGELFF; CDR3nt: TGTGCCAGTAGTCGAGGGACTCGGGCCGGGGAGCTGTTTTTT
abundance: NA; d_gene: NA; v_gene: TRBV19; j_gene: TRBJ2-7; CDR3aa: CASSIRGEQYF; CDR3nt: TGTGCCAGTAGTATCCGAGGGGAGCAGTACTTC
abundance: once; d_gene: NA; v_gene: TRBV6-5; j_gene: TRBJ2-7; CDR3aa: CASSYSMERSYEQYF; CDR3nt: TGTGCCAGCAGTTACTCTATGGAGCGTTCCTACGAGCAGTACTTC
abundance: NA; d_gene: NA; v_gene: TRBV18; j_gene: TRBJ2-7; CDR3aa: CASSGDTREEQYF; CDR3nt: TGTGCCAGCTCAGGGGACACCCGAGAAGAGCAGTACTTC
abundance: NA; d_gene: NA; v_gene: TRBV7-2; j_gene: TRBJ1-2; CDR3aa: CASSLIPQSVNYGYTF; CDR3nt: TGTGCCAGCAGCTTAATCCCTCAAAGCGTTAACTATGGCTACACCTTC
abundance: NA; d_gene: TRBD1; v_gene: TRBV7-2; j_gene: TRBJ2-5; CDR3aa: CASSPRTGETQYF; CDR3nt: TGTGCCAGCAGCCCCAGGACAGGTGAGACCCAGTACTTC